This TCR beta chain was profiled in a study of T-cell reconstitution after alpha-beta-depleted transplantation in children. This clonotype was found a few times. Its specificity is not known. This sample's TCRbeta library carried unique molecular identifier barcodes. TCRdb processed the PCR reads anew with MiXCR; each CDR3 protein has one entry. The data hold roughly 310,000 distinct CDR3 sequences, with approximately 20% observed a single time. Whole-study results and caveats: One year post-transplant, T-cell counts and diversity were largely derived from T cells produced anew. After transplant, at about two months, alpha-beta T cells were reportedly derived from several hundred expanded graft clones.

This CDR3 is built from 15 residues. Germline-derived CDR1 and CDR2 are KGHSH and LQKENI. Trimming took off 0 bases at V and 0 bases at J, with 9 bases between the two ends. This sequence was found in a male patient between 10 and 17 years old who had a stem cell transplant for acute lymphoblastic leukemia, so the T cells may come from the graft donor. Material: PBMCs, mostly from graft donor cells, obtained 180 days after TCRalphabeta/CD19-depleted stem cell transplant. This chain connects TRBV18 to TRBJ2-7; D gene uncertain. CDR3 DNA: TGTGCCAGCTCACCACCGGGCGCTACCTCCTACGAGCAGTACTTC. It codes for CASSPPGATSYEQYF. The whole variable domain, remainder taken from reference TRBV18 and TRBJ2-7, is NAGVMQNPRHLVRRRGQEARLRCSPMKGHSHVYWYRQLPEEGLKFMVYLQKENIIDESGMPKERFSAEFPKEGPSILRIQQVVRGDSAAYFCASSPPGATSYEQYFGPGTRLTVT.